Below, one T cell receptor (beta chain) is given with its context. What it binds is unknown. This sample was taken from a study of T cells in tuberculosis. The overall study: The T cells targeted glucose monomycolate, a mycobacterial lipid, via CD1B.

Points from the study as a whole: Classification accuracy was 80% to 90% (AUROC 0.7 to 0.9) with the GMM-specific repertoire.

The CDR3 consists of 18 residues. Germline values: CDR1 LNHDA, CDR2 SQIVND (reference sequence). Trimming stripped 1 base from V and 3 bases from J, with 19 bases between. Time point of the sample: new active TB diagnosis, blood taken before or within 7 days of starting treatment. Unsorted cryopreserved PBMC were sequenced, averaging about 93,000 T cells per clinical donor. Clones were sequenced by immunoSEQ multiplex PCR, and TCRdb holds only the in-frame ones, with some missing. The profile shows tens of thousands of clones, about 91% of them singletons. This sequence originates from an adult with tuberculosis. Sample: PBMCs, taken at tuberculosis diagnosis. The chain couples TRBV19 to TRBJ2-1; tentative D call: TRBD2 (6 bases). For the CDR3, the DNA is TGTGCCAGTAGTATAGTACCCTTTGACGGGAGTTTCTACAATGAGCAGTTCTTC. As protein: CASSIVPFDGSFYNEQFF.